The 15 T cell receptor beta chains below all came from one sample that was sequenced in a study of response to subunit inactivated influenza vaccine. TCRdb re-called the RT-PCR reads through MiXCR, storing one row per CDR3 protein. The table includes roughly 650,000 distinct CDR3 sequences, around a sixth detected once. The material was PBMCs from blood, obtained 12 days after vaccination. These receptors were collected from a man aged 45-65 years who received an inactivated influenza vaccine.

This clonotype was found a few times. The genes are TRBV24-1 and TRBJ2-2; TRBD2 matches 7 bases. The CDR3 covers 16 residues. V lost 3 bases to trimming and J lost 4 bases; unmatched junction nucleotides: 7. Germline values: CDR1 KGHDR, CDR2 SFDVKD. The CDR3 region is CATSDPTTSVTGELFF. CDR3 nucleotides: TGTGCCACCAGTGATCCCACAACTAGCGTCACCGGGGAGCTGTTTTTT.

This clonotype occurred a few times. The chain has TRBV3-1 and TRBJ2-7; D is undetermined. This CDR3 spans 14 amino acids. Trimming stripped 0 bases from V and 4 bases from J, with 10 bases between. CDR1 is LGHDT, CDR2 YNNKEL, per germline (reference sequence). Here the CDR3 reads CASSQEWQSYEQYF. The CDR3 region has the DNA TGTGCCAGCAGCCAAGAATGGCAATCTTACGAGCAGTACTTC.

This clonotype has just a few counts. The chain is built from TRBV6-4 and TRBJ2-1, with D possibly matching TRBD1 (6 bases). The CDR3 is made up of 13 amino acids. Trimming shortened V by 0 bases and J by 9 bases, and 9 bases separated the two germline ends. Germline values: CDR1 MRHNA, CDR2 SNTAGT. The CDR3 region is CASSDSIRGEQFF. Written as DNA, the CDR3 is TGTGCCAGCAGTGACTCGATCAGGGGTGAGCAGTTCTTC.

The chain joins TRBV6-1 to TRBJ1-2; 8 nucleotides agree with TRBD1. The length of the CDR3 is 15 residues. After removal of 5 bases from V and 1 base from J, the junction contained 6 bases not matched to a gene. Germline loops: CDR1 MNHNS, CDR2 SASEGT. This CDR3 is CASSRDDRGNYGYTF. The DNA for the CDR3 is TGTGCCAGCAGTCGAGACGACAGGGGTAACTATGGCTACACCTTC.

The V call is TRBV12-3 or TRBV12-4, the J call TRBJ1-1; tentatively, D is TRBD1 (5 bases). The ends were cut back, 6 bases at V and 3 bases at J, with 11 bases in the middle. The CDR3 totals 13 residues. CDR3 coding DNA: TGTGCCAGCAGGGGGGGACGGTACACTGAAGCTTTCTTT. Translation: CASRGGRYTEAFF.

This clonotype was observed a few times. For the CDR3, the DNA is TGCAGTGCTCGACGTGGGGCTAGCGGAGTTCAAGAGACCCAGTACTTC. Its protein product is CSARRGASGVQETQYF. This sequence joins TRBV20-1 and TRBJ2-5; 7 nucleotides match TRBD2. J was trimmed by 2 bases and V by 5 bases; bases with no gene match: 14. Germline CDR1 is DFQATT and CDR2 is SNEGSKA (reference sequence). The CDR3 consists of 16 residues.

There are a few counts of this clonotype. The chain uses TRBV20-1 and TRBJ2-5; D possibly corresponds to TRBD2 (5 bases). V was clipped by 4 bases and J by 0 bases, with 12 bases between them. The CDR3 extends over 14 amino acids. Germline values: CDR1 DFQATT, CDR2 SNEGSKA (reference sequence). CDR3 sequence reads: CSAKKGRDQETQYF. The CDR3 region has the DNA TGCAGTGCTAAAAAAGGGCGGGACCAAGAGACCCAGTACTTC.

This clonotype occurred a few times. The J gene is TRBJ2-1, the V gene TRBV9; D is possibly TRBD2 (5 bases). The length of the CDR3 is 16 residues. Germline CDR1 reads SGDLS; CDR2 reads YYNGEE. V was pared by 0 bases and J by 0 bases, with 10 bases between. DNA for the CDR3: TGTGCCAGCAGCGTAGTCGGGGTGGCCTCCTACAATGAGCAGTTCTTC. This encodes CASSVVGVASYNEQFF.

This clonotype is a singleton in its sample. The rearrangement links TRBV7-2 to TRBJ2-5, with D perhaps given as TRBD1 or TRBD2 (5 bases each). With 2 bases removed from V and 4 bases from J, the gap between germline ends came to 17 bases. Looked up from germline, CDR1 is SGHTA and CDR2 is FQGNSA. The CDR3 is made up of 16 amino acids. CDR3 in DNA: TGTGCCAGCAGCTTAACGGGACCCCGTCTTGGAGAGACCCAGTACTTC. It is translated as CASSLTGPRLGETQYF.

The table lists this clonotype with a few counts. This sequence joins TRBV20-1 and TRBJ1-5; TRBD1 might be the D (5 bases). CDR3 length: 12 amino acids. Germline V lookup: CDR1 DFQATT, CDR2 SNEGSKA (reference sequence). Trimming cost V 3 bases and J 9 bases, with 12 bases left between them. In DNA form, the CDR3 reads TGCAGTGCTAGCTCAAGGGGCCGGCCCCAGCATTTT. Translation gives CSASSRGRPQHF.

This chain uses TRBV28 with TRBJ2-1, with a possible D match to TRBD1 (5 bases). Germline V CDR1 and CDR2: MDHEN, SYDVKM. CDR3 length: 14 amino acids. The V and J ends lost 5 bases and 8 bases respectively, with 16 bases between them. This CDR3 is CASSEGALFYEQFF. CDR3 nucleotide sequence: TGTGCCAGCAGTGAAGGGGCACTGTTCTATGAGCAGTTCTTC.

The chain employs TRBV5-5 and TRBJ1-1; TRBD1 is a possible D gene (6 bases). Trimming left V 4 bases short and J 7 bases short, with 17 bases between. The CDR3 loop spans 14 amino acids. Germline loops: CDR1 SGHKS, CDR2 YYEKEE (reference sequence). For the CDR3, the DNA is TGTGCCAGCAGCAGGACAGAGGATCATCTTGAAGCTTTCTTT. Translated, it gives CASSRTEDHLEAFF.

This clonotype turned up a few times. This chain uses TRBV6-5 with TRBJ2-7; no clear D gene. Germline CDR1 and CDR2: MNHEY and SVGAGI. The germline V and J ends were trimmed by 0 bases and 1 base, with 10 bases remaining between them. The CDR3 is 15 residues long. The CDR3, as DNA: TGTGCCAGCAGTTACTCCGCTCCTTTTTCCTACGAGCAGTACTTC. Its protein is CASSYSAPFSYEQYF.

This clonotype was observed a handful of times. The J gene is TRBJ2-7, the V gene TRBV12-3 or TRBV12-4; 9 positions agree with TRBD1. J was trimmed by 1 base and V by 1 base; bases with no gene match: 2. The CDR3 has 15 amino acids. The CDR3 reads CASSLVGTGSYEQYF. CDR3 in DNA: TGTGCCAGCAGTTTAGTAGGGACAGGGTCCTACGAGCAGTACTTC.

This clonotype was observed a few times. The V call is TRBV7-9, the J call TRBJ1-3; the match to TRBD1 covers 9 bases. CDR1 and CDR2 from the germline V gene are SEHNR and FQNEAQ (reference sequence). The trim removed 5 bases at V and 3 bases at J, leaving 5 bases unmatched. The CDR3 runs to 15 residues. The CDR3 nucleotides are TGTGCCAGCAGCGATACAGGGGGCGGTGGAAACACCATATATTTT. Translated, it gives CASSDTGGGGNTIYF. Full variable domain (outside the CDR3, taken from reference TRBV7-9 and TRBJ1-3): DTGVSQNPRHKITKRGQNVTFRCDPISEHNRLYWYRQTLGQGPEFLTYFQNEAQLEKSRLLSDRFSAERPKGSFSTLEIQRTEQGDSAMYLCASSDTGGGGNTIYFGEGSWLTVV.